The clone carrying this TCR beta chain was seen repeatedly, ten times or more. The antigen remains undetermined. Each CDR3 protein is one row after TCRdb ran MiXCR on the reads. The sample lists some 9,100 distinct CDR3 sequences; around 20% were seen once. This CDR3 is built from 15 residues. CDR1 and CDR2 (germline): MNHEY, SVGEGT. Trimming shortened V by 2 bases and J by 11 bases, and 19 bases separated the two germline ends. The data derive from a study of liver allograft versus peripheral blood T cells. Study information: The study compared liver allograft T cell receptor repertoires against peripheral blood repertoires of liver transplant recipients.

Broader study findings: Reportedly, the T cell receptor repertoires present inside liver allografts differed from those in peripheral blood.

This clonotype was obtained from a human patient who had a liver transplant. Some of the T cells may derive from the graft donor. The genes are TRBV6-2 or TRBV6-3 and TRBJ1-5, with D possibly matching TRBD1 (6 bases). CDR3 in DNA: TGTGCCAGCAGTTACGGGCGACAGGCCTCACCGTCCCAGCATTTT. It codes for CASSYGRQASPSQHF.